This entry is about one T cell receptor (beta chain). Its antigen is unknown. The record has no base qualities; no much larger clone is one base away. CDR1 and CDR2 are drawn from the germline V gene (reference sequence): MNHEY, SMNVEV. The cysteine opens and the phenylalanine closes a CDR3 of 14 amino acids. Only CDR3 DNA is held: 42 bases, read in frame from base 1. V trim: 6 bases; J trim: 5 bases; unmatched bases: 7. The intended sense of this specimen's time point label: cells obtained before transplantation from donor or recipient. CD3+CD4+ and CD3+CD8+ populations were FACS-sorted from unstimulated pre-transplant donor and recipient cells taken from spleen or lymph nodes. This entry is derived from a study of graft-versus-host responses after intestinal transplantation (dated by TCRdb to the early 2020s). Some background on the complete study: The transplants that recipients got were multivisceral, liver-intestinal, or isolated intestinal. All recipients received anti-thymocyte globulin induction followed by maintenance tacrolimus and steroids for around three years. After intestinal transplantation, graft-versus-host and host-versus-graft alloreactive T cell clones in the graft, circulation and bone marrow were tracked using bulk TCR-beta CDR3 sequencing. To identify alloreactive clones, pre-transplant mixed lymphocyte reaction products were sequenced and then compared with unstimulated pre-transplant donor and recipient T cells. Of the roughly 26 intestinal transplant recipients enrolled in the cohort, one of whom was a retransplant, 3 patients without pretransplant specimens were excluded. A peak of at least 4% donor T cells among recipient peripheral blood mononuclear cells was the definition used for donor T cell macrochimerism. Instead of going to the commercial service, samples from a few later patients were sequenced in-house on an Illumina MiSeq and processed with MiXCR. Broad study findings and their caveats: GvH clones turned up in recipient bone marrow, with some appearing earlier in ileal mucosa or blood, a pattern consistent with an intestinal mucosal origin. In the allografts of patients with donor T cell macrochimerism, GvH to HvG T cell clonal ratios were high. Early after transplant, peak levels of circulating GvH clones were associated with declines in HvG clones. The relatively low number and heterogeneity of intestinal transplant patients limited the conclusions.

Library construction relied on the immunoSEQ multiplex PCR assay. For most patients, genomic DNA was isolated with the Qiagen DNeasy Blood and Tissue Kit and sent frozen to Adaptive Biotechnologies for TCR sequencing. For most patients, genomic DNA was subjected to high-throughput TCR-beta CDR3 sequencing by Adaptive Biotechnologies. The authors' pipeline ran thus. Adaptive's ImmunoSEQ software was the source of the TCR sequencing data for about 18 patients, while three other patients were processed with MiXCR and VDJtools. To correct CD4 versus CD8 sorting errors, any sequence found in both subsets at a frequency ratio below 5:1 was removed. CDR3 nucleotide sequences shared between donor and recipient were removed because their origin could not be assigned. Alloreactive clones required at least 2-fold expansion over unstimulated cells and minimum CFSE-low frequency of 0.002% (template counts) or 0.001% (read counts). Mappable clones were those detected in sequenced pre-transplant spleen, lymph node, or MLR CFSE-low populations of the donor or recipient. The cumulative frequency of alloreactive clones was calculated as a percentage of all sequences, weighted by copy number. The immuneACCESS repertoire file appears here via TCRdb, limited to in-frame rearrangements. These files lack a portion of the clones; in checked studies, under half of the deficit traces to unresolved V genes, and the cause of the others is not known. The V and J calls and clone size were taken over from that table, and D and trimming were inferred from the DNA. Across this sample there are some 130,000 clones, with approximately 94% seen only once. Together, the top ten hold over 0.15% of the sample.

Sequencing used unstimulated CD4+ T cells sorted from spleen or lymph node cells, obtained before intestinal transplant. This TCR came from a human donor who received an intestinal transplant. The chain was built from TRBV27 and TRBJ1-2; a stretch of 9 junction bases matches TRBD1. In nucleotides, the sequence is TGTGCCAGCAGACCATCCGGGACAGGGTATGGCTACACCTTC. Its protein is CASRPSGTGYGYTF.